This is a list of T cell receptor beta chains from one sample in a study of neurological immune-mediated disorders. TCRdb processed the 5' RACE reads anew with MiXCR; each CDR3 protein has one entry. The sample records about 59,000 distinct CDR3 sequences, roughly 3.5% being singletons. The material sequenced was PBMCs. The receptors here all came from a woman aged 30 to 39 with multiple sclerosis. Both conserved end residues are part of each CDR3. A D gene is named only where the DNA matches it firmly. Clone size is stated in some rows and not others, as once, few, many or a class when expanded.

many | TRBJ2-7 | TRBV29-1 | TRBD1 | TGCAGCGTTGAACGGACAGGGAAAGATGTCTCCTACGAGCAGTACTTC | CSVERTGKDVSYEQYF
many | TRBJ1-2 | TRBV10-3 | . | TGTGCCATCTCAAGGGACCGTGTCTATGGCTACACCTTC | CAISRDRVYGYTF
many | TRBJ1-1 | TRBV5-4 | . | TGTGCCAGCAGCCCACGACGTGGGGACAACACTGAAGCTTTCTTT | CASSPRRGDNTEAFF
many | TRBJ2-1 | TRBV29-1 | TRBD2 | TGCAGCACCTTCCCCCAAAGCGGGAACAATGAGCAGTTCTTC | CSTFPQSGNNEQFF
many | TRBJ1-2 | TRBV5-5 | . | TGTGCCAGCAGCTTGCAACCTGCAGAGGGCTACTATGGCTACACCTTC | CASSLQPAEGYYGYTF
many | TRBJ1-2 | TRBV5-1 | . | TGCGCCAGCAGCTCCGGGACCCAGGGCTATGGCTACACCTTC | CASSSGTQGYGYTF
many | TRBJ1-3 | TRBV12-3/TRBV12-4 | TRBD1 | TGTGCCAGCAGGGGACAGGGGGTTGGAAACACCATATATTTT | CASRGQGVGNTIYF
. | TRBJ1-5 | TRBV30 | TRBD1 | TGTGCCTGGAACGGACAGGGGGCGGGTCAGCCCCAGCATTTT | CAWNGQGAGQPQHF
few | TRBJ2-1 | TRBV20-1 | . | TGCAGTGCTAGATATATTAGAGGGGGCAATGAGCAGTTCTTC | CSARYIRGGNEQFF
many | TRBJ2-3 | TRBV20-1 | TRBD2 | TGCAGTGCTAGTATGGCTAGCGGGAGAGTAAGGGGAACAGATACGCAGTATTTT | CSASMASGRVRGTDTQYF
many | TRBJ1-2 | TRBV20-1 | . | TGCAGTGCTAGAGAGGCAGGGGAATATCGCTACACCTTC | CSAREAGEYRYTF
. | TRBJ2-7 | TRBV10-3 | . | TGTGCCATCACTCCCAGGGAGTCCTACGAGCAGTACTTC | CAITPRESYEQYF
many | TRBJ1-1 | TRBV5-1 | TRBD1 | TGCGCCAGCAGCCTAAACCCACAGGGGCTGGGGACTGAAGCTTTCTTT | CASSLNPQGLGTEAFF
many | TRBJ1-5 | TRBV12-3/TRBV12-4 | TRBD1 | TGTGCCAGCCGGACAGGTCACAATCAGCCCCAGCATTTT | CASRTGHNQPQHF
many | TRBJ1-1 | TRBV5-1 | . | TGCGCCAGCAGTCAGGCCATGAACACTGAAGCTTTCTTT | CASSQAMNTEAFF
many | TRBJ1-1 | TRBV5-1 | . | TGCGCCAGTTCTGCCGGGACAATGAACACTGAAGCTTTCTTT | CASSAGTMNTEAFF
many | TRBJ2-2 | TRBV5-1 | . | TGCGCCAGCAGGACGGCAGCGAACACCGGGGAGCTGTTTTTT | CASRTAANTGELFF
many | TRBJ2-7 | TRBV7-2 | TRBD1 | TGTGCCAGCAGCACAGGGGGTAGCGGAAACTACGAGCAGTACTTC | CASSTGGSGNYEQYF
many | TRBJ1-1 | TRBV12-3/TRBV12-4 | . | TGTGCCAGCTCGAAGAACACTGAAGCTTTCTTT | CASSKNTEAFF
many | TRBJ2-2 | TRBV20-1 | . | TGCAGTGCTAGAGACGCGACAGGGAACACCGGGGAGCTGTTTTTT | CSARDATGNTGELFF
many | TRBJ2-1 | TRBV6-2/TRBV6-3 | TRBD2 | TGTGCCAGCACCTATCTTAAGGCTAGCGGGATAAAGCAGTTCTTC | CASTYLKASGIKQFF
many | TRBJ1-2 | TRBV20-1 | . | TGCAGTGCCATACTGGAGGATGGCTACACCTTC | CSAILEDGYTF
many | TRBJ1-5 | TRBV28 | TRBD1 | TGTGCCAGCCGGACAGGGGCTCAGCCCCAGCATTTT | CASRTGAQPQHF
many | TRBJ2-4 | TRBV18 | . | TGTGCCAGCTCAAGAGCCAAAAACATTCAGTACTTC | CASSRAKNIQYF
many | TRBJ1-5 | TRBV5-1 | . | TGCGCCAGCAGCTTGCTCGGGCTCAATCAGCCCCAGCATTTT | CASSLLGLNQPQHF
many | TRBJ1-5 | TRBV3-1 | . | TGTGCCAGCAGCCTGTCAGGACAGACCGTTAGCAATCAGCCCCAGCATTTT | CASSLSGQTVSNQPQHF
. | TRBJ2-1 | TRBV20-1 | TRBD1 | TGCAGTGCCCCCGGACAGGGACTTAATGAGCAGTTCTTC | CSAPGQGLNEQFF
many | TRBJ2-1 | TRBV10-3 | . | TGTGCCATCAGTGAGTTGCAGGGGAGGGATGAGCAGTTCTTC | CAISELQGRDEQFF
many | TRBJ2-4 | TRBV5-1 | TRBD2 | TGCGCCAGCAGACCCGGGACTAGCGGAAACATTCAGTACTTC | CASRPGTSGNIQYF
many | TRBJ2-2 | TRBV7-9 | TRBD2 | TGTGCCAGCAGCTTAAAGCGGGAAGGCACCGGGGAGCTGTTTTTT | CASSLKREGTGELFF
. | TRBJ2-6 | TRBV7-8 | . | TGTGCCAGCAGCTTAGGGGTATCTGGGGCCAAAGTCCTGACTTTC | CASSLGVSGAKVLTF
many | TRBJ1-1 | TRBV25-1 | . | TGTGCCAGCAGTGGAGAAGTAGATAAGAACACTGAAGCTTTCTTT | CASSGEVDKNTEAFF
many | TRBJ1-2 | TRBV6-2/TRBV6-3 | . | TGTGCCAGCACTCGGGCGCCGAAGGGATCCGTCCATGGCTACACCTTC | CASTRAPKGSVHGYTF
many | TRBJ2-7 | TRBV5-1 | TRBD1 | TGCGCCAGCAGCTCAGGTGGGACAGGGTCCTACGAGCAGTACTTC | CASSSGGTGSYEQYF